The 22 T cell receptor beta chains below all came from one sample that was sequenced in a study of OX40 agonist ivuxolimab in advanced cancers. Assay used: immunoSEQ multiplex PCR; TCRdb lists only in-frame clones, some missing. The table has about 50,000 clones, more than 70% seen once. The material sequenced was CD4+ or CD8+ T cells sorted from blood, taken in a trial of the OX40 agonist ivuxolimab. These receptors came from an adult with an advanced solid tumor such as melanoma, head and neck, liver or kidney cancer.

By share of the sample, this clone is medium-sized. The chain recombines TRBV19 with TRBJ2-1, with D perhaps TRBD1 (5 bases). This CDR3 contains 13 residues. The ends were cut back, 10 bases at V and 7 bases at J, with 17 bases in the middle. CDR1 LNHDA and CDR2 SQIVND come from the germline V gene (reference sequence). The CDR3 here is CAIGARMLNEQFF. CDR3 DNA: TGTGCCATAGGGGCTCGGATGCTAAATGAGCAGTTCTTC.

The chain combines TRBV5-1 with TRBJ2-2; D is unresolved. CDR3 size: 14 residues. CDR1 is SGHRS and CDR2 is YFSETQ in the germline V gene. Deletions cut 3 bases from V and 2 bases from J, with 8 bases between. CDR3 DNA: TGCGCCAGCAGCTCCACCCCAAACACCGGGGAGCTGTTTTTT. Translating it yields CASSSTPNTGELFF.

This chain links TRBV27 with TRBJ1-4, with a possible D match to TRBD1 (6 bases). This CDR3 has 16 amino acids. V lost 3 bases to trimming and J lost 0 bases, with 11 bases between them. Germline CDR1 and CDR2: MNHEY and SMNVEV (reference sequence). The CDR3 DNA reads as TGTGCCAGCAGTTTGCGGGGGGCGGCAACTAATGAAAAACTGTTTTTT. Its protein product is CASSLRGAATNEKLFF.

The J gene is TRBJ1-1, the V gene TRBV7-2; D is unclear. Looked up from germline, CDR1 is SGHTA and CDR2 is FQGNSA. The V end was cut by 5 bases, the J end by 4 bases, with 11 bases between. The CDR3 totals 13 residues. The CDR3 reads CASSPEPSTEAFF. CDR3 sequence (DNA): TGTGCCAGCAGCCCTGAACCGAGCACTGAAGCTTTCTTT.

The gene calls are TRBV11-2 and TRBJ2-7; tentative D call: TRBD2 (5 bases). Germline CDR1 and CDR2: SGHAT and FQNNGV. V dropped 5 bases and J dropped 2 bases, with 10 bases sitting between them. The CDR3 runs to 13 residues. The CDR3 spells CASSPDGAYEQYF. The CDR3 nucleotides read TGTGCCAGCAGCCCGGACGGGGCCTACGAGCAGTACTTC.

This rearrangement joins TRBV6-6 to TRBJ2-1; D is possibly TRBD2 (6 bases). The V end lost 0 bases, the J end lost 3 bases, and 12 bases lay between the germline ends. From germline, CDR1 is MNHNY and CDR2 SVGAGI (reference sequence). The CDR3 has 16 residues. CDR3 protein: CASSYSIAEIYNEQFF. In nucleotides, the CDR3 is TGTGCCAGCAGTTACTCAATAGCGGAAATCTACAATGAGCAGTTCTTC.

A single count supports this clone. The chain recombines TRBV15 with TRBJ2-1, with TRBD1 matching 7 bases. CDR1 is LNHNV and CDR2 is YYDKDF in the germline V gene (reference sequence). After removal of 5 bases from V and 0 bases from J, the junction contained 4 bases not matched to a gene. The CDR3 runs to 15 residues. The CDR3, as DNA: TGTGCCACCAGCCTTAGGACAGGCTCCTACAATGAGCAGTTCTTC. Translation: CATSLRTGSYNEQFF.

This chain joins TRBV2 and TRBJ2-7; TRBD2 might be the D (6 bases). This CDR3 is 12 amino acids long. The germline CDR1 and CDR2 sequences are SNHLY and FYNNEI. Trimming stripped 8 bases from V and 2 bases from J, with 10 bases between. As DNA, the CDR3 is TGTGCCAGCGGTAGCGGCGCCTACGAGCAGTACTTC. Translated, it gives CASGSGAYEQYF.

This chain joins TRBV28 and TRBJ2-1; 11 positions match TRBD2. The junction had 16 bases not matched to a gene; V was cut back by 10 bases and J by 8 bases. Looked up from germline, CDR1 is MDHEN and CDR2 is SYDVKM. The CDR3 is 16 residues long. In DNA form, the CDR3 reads TGTGCCACCATCTCCTTACTAGCGGGAGATATCGATGAGCAGTTCTTC. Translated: CATISLLAGDIDEQFF.

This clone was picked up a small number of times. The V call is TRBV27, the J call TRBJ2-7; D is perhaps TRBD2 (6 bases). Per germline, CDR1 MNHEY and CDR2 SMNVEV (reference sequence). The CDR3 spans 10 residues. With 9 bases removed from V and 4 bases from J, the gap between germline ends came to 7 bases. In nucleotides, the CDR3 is TGTGCCAGTGGAGGGTACGAGCAGTACTTC. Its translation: CASGGYEQYF.

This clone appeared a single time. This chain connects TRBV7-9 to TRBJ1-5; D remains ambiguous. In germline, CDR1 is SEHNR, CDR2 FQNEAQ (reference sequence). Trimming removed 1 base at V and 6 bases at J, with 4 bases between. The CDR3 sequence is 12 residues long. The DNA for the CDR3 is TGTGCCAGCAGCTTAGGCACTCAGCCCCAGCATTTT. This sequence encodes CASSLGTQPQHF.

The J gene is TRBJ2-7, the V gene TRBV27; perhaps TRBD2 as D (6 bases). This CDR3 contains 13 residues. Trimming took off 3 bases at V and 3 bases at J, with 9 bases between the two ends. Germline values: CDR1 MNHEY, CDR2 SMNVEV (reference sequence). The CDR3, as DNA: TGTGCCAGCAGTTTCGAGGGAGGCTACGAGCAGTACTTC. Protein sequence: CASSFEGGYEQYF.

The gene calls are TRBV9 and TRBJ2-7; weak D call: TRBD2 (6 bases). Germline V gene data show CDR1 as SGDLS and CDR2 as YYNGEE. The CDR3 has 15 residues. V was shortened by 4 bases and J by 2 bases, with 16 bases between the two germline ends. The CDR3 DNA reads TGTGCCAGCAGCCCAGGCGGGACGGTAACCTACGAGCAGTACTTC. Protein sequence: CASSPGGTVTYEQYF.

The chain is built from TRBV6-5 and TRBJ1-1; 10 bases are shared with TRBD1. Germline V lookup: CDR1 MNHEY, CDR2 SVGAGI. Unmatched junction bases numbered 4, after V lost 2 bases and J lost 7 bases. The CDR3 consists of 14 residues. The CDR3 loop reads CASSYRDRGDEAFF. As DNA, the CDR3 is TGTGCCAGCAGTTACCGGGACAGGGGTGATGAAGCTTTCTTT.

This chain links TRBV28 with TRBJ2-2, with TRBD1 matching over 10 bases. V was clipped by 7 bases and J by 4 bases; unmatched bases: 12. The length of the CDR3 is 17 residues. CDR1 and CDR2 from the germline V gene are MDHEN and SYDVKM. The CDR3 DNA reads TGTGCCAGCACCTTCCCTCTCGACAGGGGGCTCACCGGGGAGCTGTTTTTT. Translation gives CASTFPLDRGLTGELFF. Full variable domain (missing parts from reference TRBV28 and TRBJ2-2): DVKVTQSSRYLVKRTGEKVFLECVQDMDHENMFWYRQDPGLGLRLIYFSYDVKMKEKGDIPEGYSVSREKKERFSLILESASTNQTSMYLCASTFPLDRGLTGELFFGEGSRLTVL.

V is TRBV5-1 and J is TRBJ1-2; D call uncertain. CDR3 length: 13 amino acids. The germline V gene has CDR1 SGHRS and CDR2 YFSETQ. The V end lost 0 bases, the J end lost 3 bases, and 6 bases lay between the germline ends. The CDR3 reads CASSLVEDYGYTF. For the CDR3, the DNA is TGCGCCAGCAGCTTGGTAGAAGACTATGGCTACACCTTC.

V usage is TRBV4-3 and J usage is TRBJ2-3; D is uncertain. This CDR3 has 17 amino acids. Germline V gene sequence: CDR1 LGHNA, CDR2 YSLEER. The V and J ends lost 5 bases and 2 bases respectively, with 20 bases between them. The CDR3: CASSSDGLATNTDTQYF. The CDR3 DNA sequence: TGCGCCAGCAGCTCGGACGGGCTGGCGACCAACACAGATACGCAGTATTTT.

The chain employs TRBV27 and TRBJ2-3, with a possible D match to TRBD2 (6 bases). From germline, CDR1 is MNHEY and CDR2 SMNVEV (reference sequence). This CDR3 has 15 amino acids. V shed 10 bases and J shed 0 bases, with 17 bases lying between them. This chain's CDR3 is CATSPSVSSTDTQYF. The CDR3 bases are TGTGCCACCTCCCCTAGCGTCTCTAGCACAGATACGCAGTATTTT.

CDR3 nucleotide sequence: TGCGCCAGCAGCCCTCTCAGGACAGGCCAAGAGACCCAGTACTTC. Translated, it gives CASSPLRTGQETQYF. The chain is built from TRBV4-1 and TRBJ2-5; 7 nucleotides match TRBD1. Germline assignment: CDR1 MGHRA and CDR2 YSYEKL. The CDR3 sequence is 15 residues long. Losses at the gene ends were 4 bases for V and 1 base for J; bases not matched to a gene: 6.

The CDR3 bases are TGTGCCAGCAGCGTAGCGGTAGTAACCGGGGAGCTGTTTTTT. It translates to CASSVAVVTGELFF. This chain joins TRBV9 and TRBJ2-2; D not resolved. The V gene lost 0 bases and the J gene lost 5 bases, with 8 bases spanning the gap. Germline V lookup: CDR1 SGDLS, CDR2 YYNGEE. This CDR3 is built from 14 residues.

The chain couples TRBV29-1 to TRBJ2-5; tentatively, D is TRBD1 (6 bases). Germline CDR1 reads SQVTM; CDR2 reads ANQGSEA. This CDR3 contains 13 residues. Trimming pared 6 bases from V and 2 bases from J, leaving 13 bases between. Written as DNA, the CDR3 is TGCAGCGTCACGGGACACTTACAAGAGACCCAGTACTTC. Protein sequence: CSVTGHLQETQYF.

CDR3 coding DNA: TGTGCCAGCAGTTCCGGGGGCGCTTCCGGGGAGCTGTTTTTT. As protein: CASSSGGASGELFF. The V and J genes are TRBV5-4 and TRBJ2-2, with D tentatively TRBD1 or TRBD2 (6 bases each). Per the germline V gene, CDR1 is SGHNT and CDR2 is YYREEE (reference sequence). The CDR3 consists of 14 residues. V shed 5 bases and J shed 6 bases, with 14 bases lying between them.